This T cell receptor beta chain comes out of a study of blood T cell repertoires in COVID-19. For the study at large: COVID-19 samples collected from the United States, Italy and Spain covered acute and convalescent phases. From T cells, B-cell-depleted T cells, or PBMCs came the material, which was cDNA or gDNA.

A Seattle source enrolled patients during active infection and followed them longitudinally. Germline V CDR1 and CDR2: SQVTM, ANQGSEA. The CDR3 has 13 amino acids. The V and J ends lost 5 bases and 6 bases, in that order; junction bases with no gene match: 3. Original methodology: By means of reference gene primer amplification, nucleated cell counts were estimated. Repertoires were generated with immunoSEQ multiplex PCR, while TCRdb's copy carries only in-frame clones and drops some. The V and J calls and clone size come from that table; D and trimming were worked out from the DNA. The repertoire holds fewer than 50,000 clones, with around 90% as singletons.

The J gene is TRBJ2-3, the V gene TRBV29-1, with 12 nucleotides matching TRBD1. The receptor comes from a man in his fifties with COVID-19, enrolled during active disease. The sample was peripheral blood. The CDR3 loop is CSVTGTGGDTQYF. The CDR3 DNA reads TGCAGCGTTACCGGGACAGGGGGCGATACGCAGTATTTT.